This TCR beta chain was profiled in a study of blood T cell repertoires in COVID-19. Across the whole study: Acute and convalescent COVID-19 specimens originated in the United States, Italy and Spain.

V lost 4 bases and J 0 bases, leaving 19 bases between the germline ends. From germline, CDR1 is SGDLS and CDR2 YYNGEE. The CDR3 is made up of 17 amino acids. While infection was still active, Seattle patients were enrolled and then followed longitudinally. Generated by immunoSEQ multiplex PCR, the TCRdb table keeps only in-frame clones and is missing some. The sample includes about 440,000 clones, about nine tenths of them seen just once. This chain joins TRBV9 and TRBJ1-2, with D possibly TRBD1 on 5 matching bases. The origin of this receptor is a woman aged 45-65 years with COVID-19, enrolled during active disease. What was sequenced was peripheral blood. The CDR3: CASSLRGSTPANYGYTF. The CDR3 nucleotides read TGTGCCAGCAGCCTTAGGGGCTCCACCCCGGCTAACTATGGCTACACCTTC.